A selection of T cell receptor beta chains follows, all from one sample in a study of shared clonotypes between healthy human individuals. Assay: immunoSEQ multiplex PCR; the TCRdb copy retains only in-frame clones and omits some. The sample lists under 1 million clones, roughly 92% seen once, with around 24% in the top ten. The sample was naive CD8+ T cells sorted from blood. All receptors derive from a man aged 25 to 40 in good health. Each CDR3 is given with its conserved first and last residue. D genes are given only for firm matches. The size of a clone is reported for some rows only, either as once, few or many, or as a class for expanded clones.

size	V	D	J	DNA	CDR3
NA	TRBV5-1	NA	TRBJ2-6	TGCGCCAGCACACCGGGACTGATCTCTGGGGCCAACGTCCTGACTTTC	CASTPGLISGANVLTF
NA	TRBV19	TRBD2	TRBJ2-7	TGTGCCAGTAGTACCGCCGGGACTAGCCCCTACGAGCAGTACTTC	CASSTAGTSPYEQYF
once	TRBV7-6	TRBD2	TRBJ2-7	TGTGCCAGCAGCTTTCAAGCGGGAGAGGACGAGCAGTACTTC	CASSFQAGEDEQYF
NA	TRBV7-9	NA	TRBJ2-7	TGTGCCAGCAGCTCCGTCCCCCAGGGCTACGAGCAGTACTTC	CASSSVPQGYEQYF
NA	TRBV23-1	TRBD2	TRBJ2-3	TGCGCCAGCAGTCCGAAGACTAGCGGGAGCGCAGATACGCAGTATTTT	CASSPKTSGSADTQYF
NA	TRBV7-9	NA	TRBJ2-1	TGTGCCAGCAGCCCTTACAATGAGCAGTTCTTC	CASSPYNEQFF
NA	TRBV4-1	NA	TRBJ2-3	TGCGCCAGCAGCCAGGGGTCGAGCACAGATACGCAGTATTTT	CASSQGSSTDTQYF
NA	TRBV6-1	TRBD2	TRBJ2-1	TGTGCCAGCAGTGATCTAGGCGGGGGTAACAATGAGCAGTTCTTC	CASSDLGGGNNEQFF
NA	TRBV25-1	NA	TRBJ2-7	TGTGCCAGCACCGATCCCCAGGCTGACTCCTACGAGCAGTACTTC	CASTDPQADSYEQYF
NA	TRBV27	NA	TRBJ2-1	TGTGCCAGCAGTTTATTGTCGGCTAGCTCCTACAATGAGCAGTTCTTC	CASSLLSASSYNEQFF
NA	TRBV2	TRBD2	TRBJ2-3	TGTGCCAGCAGAATAGCGGGAGGGCTCGCAGATACGCAGTATTTT	CASRIAGGLADTQYF
NA	TRBV7-6	TRBD2	TRBJ2-7	TGTGCCAGCAGCGCCCTAGCGGGGAGCTCCTACGAGCAGTACTTC	CASSALAGSSYEQYF
NA	TRBV7-8	NA	TRBJ2-3	TGTGCCAGCAGCTTAGGACAGTCTACCACAGATACGCAGTATTTT	CASSLGQSTTDTQYF
NA	TRBV4-1	TRBD2	TRBJ2-1	TGCGCCAGCAGGGGAATAGCGGGAGGTGGGTACAATGAGCAGTTCTTC	CASRGIAGGGYNEQFF
NA	TRBV6-1	NA	TRBJ1-5	TGTGCCAGCAGTGAAATCTTGCGAGGGACGAGAAATCAGCCCCAGCATTTT	CASSEILRGTRNQPQHF
NA	TRBV27	NA	TRBJ1-1	TGTGCCAGCAGGAGGGTCGACACTGAAGCTTTCTTT	CASRRVDTEAFF
NA	TRBV27	TRBD1	TRBJ2-7	TGTGCCAGCAGTCTATCAAACAGGGGCGGCACCTACGAGCAGTACTTC	CASSLSNRGGTYEQYF
NA	TRBV18	TRBD1	TRBJ1-2	TGTGCCAGCTCACCGGAGGGGGCCGATGGCTACACCTTC	CASSPEGADGYTF
NA	TRBV27	NA	TRBJ1-1	TGTGCCAGCAGTTCGCCCCTCACACAGAGAGACACTGAAGCTTTCTTT	CASSSPLTQRDTEAFF
NA	TRBV29-1	NA	TRBJ2-1	TGCAGCGTTGAGAGCGCTTCGCGCTCCTACAATGAGCAGTTCTTC	CSVESASRSYNEQFF
NA	TRBV15	NA	TRBJ2-4	TGTGCCACCAGTGTGGCAATCCGGGACATTCAGTACTTC	CATSVAIRDIQYF
NA	TRBV5-1	TRBD2	TRBJ2-2	TGCGCCAGCAGCTCACCCTACACACTGACTAGCGACGAGGGAGGGACCGGGGAGCTGTTTTTT	CASSSPYTLTSDEGGTGELFF
NA	TRBV7-9	NA	TRBJ1-2	TGTGCCAGCAGCACCGCAGACAGGTTTTCGTTCGGCGGTGTTGGCTACACCTTC	CASSTADRFSFGGVGYTF
NA	TRBV27	TRBD1	TRBJ2-7	TGTGCCAGCGCCGGAGGGACAGGGGGCTACGAGCAGTACTTC	CASAGGTGGYEQYF
NA	TRBV29-1	NA	TRBJ2-7	TGCAGCGTTGTCGGTGTCGGCAGCTCCTACGAGCAGTACTTC	CSVVGVGSSYEQYF
few	TRBV27	NA	TRBJ2-7	TGTGCCAGCAGTCCCGGACCCGGCTACGAGCAGTACTTC	CASSPGPGYEQYF
NA	TRBV19	NA	TRBJ2-7	TGTGCCAGTAGTTCCGGGGGCCTCTACGAGCAGTACTTC	CASSSGGLYEQYF
once	TRBV29-1	TRBD1	TRBJ1-1	TGCAGCGTTGGACAGGGGGAGATGAACACTGAAGCTTTCTTT	CSVGQGEMNTEAFF
NA	TRBV4-1	NA	TRBJ2-7	TGCGCCAGCAGCCAAGAGGATGGCCCCTACGAGCAGTACTTC	CASSQEDGPYEQYF
NA	TRBV4-1	NA	TRBJ1-4	TGCGCCAGCAGCCAGGCCCCGGGACCTGCAACTAATGAAAAACTGTTTTTT	CASSQAPGPATNEKLFF
NA	TRBV4-1	TRBD2	TRBJ2-1	TGCGCCAGCAGCTACCGGGAGGCTAGCGGGAGTTCGGGACGCAATGAGCAGTTCTTC	CASSYREASGSSGRNEQFF
NA	TRBV27	TRBD1	TRBJ2-5	TGTGCCAGCAGTTCAATCGACAGGGTGACCGAGACCCAGTACTTC	CASSSIDRVTETQYF
NA	TRBV27	NA	TRBJ2-5	TGTGCCAGCAGTTTACTGTCGCAAGAGACCCAGTACTTC	CASSLLSQETQYF
NA	TRBV4-1	NA	TRBJ2-4	TGCGCCAGCAGGGGCCGACAGCCCATTCAGTACTTC	CASRGRQPIQYF
NA	TRBV5-4	TRBD1	TRBJ2-7	TGTGCCAGCAGCAGGGACAGTTTTCTCTACGAGCAGTACTTC	CASSRDSFLYEQYF
once	TRBV13	TRBD1	TRBJ2-3	TGTGCCAGCAGCCCAAGACAGGGATTCACAGATACGCAGTATTTT	CASSPRQGFTDTQYF
NA	TRBV11-2	NA	TRBJ2-7	TGTGCCAGCAGCAACTTATTAACCTACGAGCAGTACTTC	CASSNLLTYEQYF
NA	TRBV5-1	TRBD2	TRBJ2-7	TGCGCCAGCAGCTTGCCTAGCGGGAGGGCCCTCTCGTACGAGCAGTACTTC	CASSLPSGRALSYEQYF
NA	TRBV2	NA	TRBJ2-2	TGTGCCTCATCCCCCGGGGCCCAGGGGTATGGCGGGGAGCTGTTTTTT	CASSPGAQGYGGELFF
NA	TRBV6-5	NA	TRBJ1-1	TGTGCCAGCAGTTACCGGGGGAACACTGAAGCTTTCTTT	CASSYRGNTEAFF